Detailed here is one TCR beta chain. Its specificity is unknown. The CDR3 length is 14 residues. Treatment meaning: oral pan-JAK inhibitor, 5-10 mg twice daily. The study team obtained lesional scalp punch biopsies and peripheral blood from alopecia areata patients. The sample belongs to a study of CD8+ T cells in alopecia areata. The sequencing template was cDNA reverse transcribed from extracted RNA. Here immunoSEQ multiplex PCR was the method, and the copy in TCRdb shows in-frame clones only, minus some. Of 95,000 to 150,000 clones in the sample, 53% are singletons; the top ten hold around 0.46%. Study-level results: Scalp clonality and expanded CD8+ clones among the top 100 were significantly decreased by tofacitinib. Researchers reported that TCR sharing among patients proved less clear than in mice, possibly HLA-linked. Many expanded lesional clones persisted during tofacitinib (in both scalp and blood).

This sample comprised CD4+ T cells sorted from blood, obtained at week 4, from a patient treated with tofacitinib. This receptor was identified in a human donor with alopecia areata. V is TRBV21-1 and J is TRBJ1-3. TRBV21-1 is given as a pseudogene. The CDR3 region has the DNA TGTGCCAGCAGCGGGGGTGGTTGGGGAAACACCATATATTTT. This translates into CASSGGGWGNTIYF.